What follows are 29 T cell receptor beta chains derived from one specimen sequenced in a study of blood T cell repertoires in COVID-19. The data were produced by immunoSEQ multiplex PCR, yet TCRdb's version contains in-frame clones alone and is incomplete. The sample yields some 58,000 clones, less than 95% seen once. The sequenced sample consisted of peripheral blood. These receptor sequences come from a middle-aged man with acute or convalescent COVID-19.

In DNA form, the CDR3 reads TGCGCCAGCAGCCAGGGGAGCAGGCCCGAAAATTCACCCCTCCACTTT. Residues: CASSQGSRPENSPLHF. The chain joins TRBV4-3 to TRBJ1-6; D unclear. The CDR3 is 16 amino acids. V lost 3 bases and J 7 bases, leaving 16 bases between the germline ends. CDR1 is LGHNA, CDR2 YSLEER, per germline.

This chain joins TRBV11-3 and TRBJ1-1; D is possibly TRBD1 (6 bases). Trimming left V 6 bases short and J 5 bases short, with 7 bases between. The CDR3 length is 11 residues. Germline V gene data show CDR1 as SGHNT and CDR2 as YENEEA. DNA for the CDR3: TGTGCCAGCAGTAGGGGGACTGAAGCTTTCTTT. This codes for CASSRGTEAFF.

This clone was counted a single time. The rearrangement links TRBV14 to TRBJ1-2; D uncertain. The CDR3 runs to 13 residues. Deletions cut 2 bases from V and 8 bases from J, with 12 bases between. The V gene's germline CDR1 is SGHDN and CDR2 FVKESK. CDR3 amino acids: CASSQLLEGGYTF. DNA for the CDR3: TGTGCCAGCAGCCAATTACTGGAGGGAGGCTACACCTTC. Based on the CDR3 plus reference TRBV14 and TRBJ1-2, the full variable domain is EAGVTQFPSHSVIEKGQTVTLRCDPISGHDNLYWYRRVMGKEIKFLLHFVKESKQDESGMPNNRFLAERTGGTYSTLKVQPAELEDSGVYFCASSQLLEGGYTFGSGTRLTVV.

V and J are TRBV3-1 (or the pseudogene TRBV3-2) and TRBJ2-7; weak D call: TRBD1 (6 bases). Germline CDR1 and CDR2: LGHDT and YNNKEL (reference sequence). The CDR3 covers 14 residues. The germline V and J ends were trimmed by 3 bases and 0 bases, with 9 bases remaining between them. CDR3 in DNA: TGTGCCAGCAGCCAGGGACACTTCTCCTACGAGCAGTACTTC. Its protein is CASSQGHFSYEQYF.

J is TRBJ2-1 and V is TRBV5-4; 11 positions match TRBD2. V was clipped by 4 bases and J by 1 base; unmatched bases: 10. Germline V gene lookup returns CDR1 SGHNT and CDR2 YYREEE (reference sequence). The CDR3 sequence is 18 residues long. The CDR3 protein is CASSGGLAGSPSYNEQFF. In nucleotides, the CDR3 is TGTGCCAGCAGCGGTGGACTAGCGGGTTCGCCTTCCTACAATGAGCAGTTCTTC.

This clone came up once. The V gene is TRBV5-1, the J gene TRBJ2-2; D gene ambiguous. V shed 6 bases and J shed 6 bases, with 9 bases lying between them. Germline values: CDR1 SGHRS, CDR2 YFSETQ. CDR3 size: 12 residues. The CDR3 protein is CASNTQAGELFF. The CDR3 DNA is TGCGCCAGCAACACTCAGGCCGGGGAGCTGTTTTTT. The entire variable domain, with the rest obtained from reference TRBV5-1 and TRBJ2-2, is as follows: KAGVTQTPRYLIKTRGQQVTLSCSPISGHRSVSWYQQTPGQGLQFLFEYFSETQRNKGNFPGRFSGRQFSNSRSEMNVSTLELGDSALYLCASNTQAGELFFGEGSRLTVL.

This rearrangement joins TRBV19 to TRBJ1-2, with 7 bases identical to TRBD1. This CDR3 spans 13 amino acids. Germline CDR1 LNHDA, CDR2 SQIVND (reference sequence). Germline trimming cut 0 bases from V and 8 bases from J; bases unmatched to any gene: 3. CDR3 coding DNA: TGTGCCAGTAGTATAGACAGGGGGAAAGGCTACACCTTC. Translating gives CASSIDRGKGYTF. The full variable domain, rest sourced from reference TRBV19 and TRBJ1-2, is DGGITQSPKYLFRKEGQNVTLSCEQNLNHDAMYWYRQDPGQGLRLIYYSQIVNDFQKGDIAEGYSVSREKKESFPLTVTSAQKNPTAFYLCASSIDRGKGYTFGSGTRLTVV.

The J gene is TRBJ2-5, the V gene TRBV18; 10 bases map to TRBD1. After removal of 3 bases from V and 2 bases from J, the junction contained 3 bases not matched to a gene. Germline loops: CDR1 KGHSH, CDR2 LQKENI. This CDR3 contains 15 residues. CDR3 amino acids: CASSPPGQGQETQYF. The DNA for the CDR3 is TGTGCCAGCTCACCCCCGGGACAGGGGCAAGAGACCCAGTACTTC. Combining the CDR3 with reference TRBV18 and TRBJ2-5 gives the whole variable domain NAGVMQNPRHLVRRRGQEARLRCSPMKGHSHVYWYRQLPEEGLKFMVYLQKENIIDESGMPKERFSAEFPKEGPSILRIQQVVRGDSAAYFCASSPPGQGQETQYFGPGTRLLVL.

The chain recombines TRBV18 with TRBJ1-4, with a weak D call TRBD1 (5 bases). V lost 3 bases and J lost 8, with 16 bases in between. The CDR3 contains 15 residues. Germline assignment: CDR1 KGHSH and CDR2 LQKENI. In DNA, the CDR3 is TGTGCCAGCTCACCGGCGGGACTCCCGCCGGAAAAACTGTTTTTT. It yields the protein CASSPAGLPPEKLFF. Filled out from reference TRBV18 and TRBJ1-4, the complete variable domain reads NAGVMQNPRHLVRRRGQEARLRCSPMKGHSHVYWYRQLPEEGLKFMVYLQKENIIDESGMPKERFSAEFPKEGPSILRIQQVVRGDSAAYFCASSPAGLPPEKLFFGSGTQLSVL.

The J gene is TRBJ2-2, the V gene TRBV6-5; a possible D gene is TRBD2 (5 bases). V was shortened by 5 bases and J by 1 base, with 8 bases between the two germline ends. The germline CDR1 and CDR2 sequences are MNHEY and SVGAGI. This CDR3 has 14 residues. CDR3 DNA: TGTGCCAGCAGTCCTGGACTGAACACCGGGGAGCTGTTTTTT. The encoded protein is CASSPGLNTGELFF.

The chain links TRBV5-1 to TRBJ1-4; D gene uncertain. This CDR3 comprises 15 residues. Trimming cost V 1 base and J 5 bases, with 12 bases left between them. CDR1 is SGHRS and CDR2 is YFSETQ in the germline V gene. This chain's CDR3 is CASSLSRPQNEKLFF. The CDR3 bases are TGCGCCAGCAGCTTGAGCAGGCCACAAAATGAAAAACTGTTTTTT.

The chain couples TRBV11-2 to TRBJ2-1; TRBD2 agrees at 9 bases. There are 15 residues in the CDR3. Per germline, CDR1 SGHAT and CDR2 FQNNGV. Trimming cost V 5 bases and J 8 bases; bases outside gene matches: 10. The CDR3 DNA is TGTGCCAGCAGCCTGACTAGCGGTCCTACGTATGAGCAGTTCTTC. Its protein product is CASSLTSGPTYEQFF.

Here the CDR3 reads CASSSQRGKNEQFF. CDR3 sequence (DNA): TGTGCCAGCAGTTCCCAGCGGGGCAAAAATGAGCAGTTCTTC. The rearrangement uses TRBV2 and TRBJ2-1; TRBD2 aligns across 7 bases. Germline trimming cut 5 bases from V and 7 bases from J; bases unmatched to any gene: 8. This CDR3 has 14 residues. Germline values: CDR1 SNHLY, CDR2 FYNNEI.

This clone was seen a few times. The chain couples TRBV4-1 to TRBJ2-7, with TRBD2 identical over 7 bases. CDR1 MGHRA and CDR2 YSYEKL come from the germline V gene. Unmatched junction bases numbered 10, after V lost 0 bases and J lost 2 bases. CDR3 length: 17 residues. CDR3 sequence (DNA): TGCGCCAGCAGCCAAGAAGCCCAGCTAGCGGAACCCTACGAGCAGTACTTC. Translated: CASSQEAQLAEPYEQYF.

V and J are TRBV2 and TRBJ1-4; 7 bases are shared with TRBD1. V trimming: 6 bases; J trimming: 0 bases; junction bases outside the gene matches: 4. In germline, CDR1 is SNHLY, CDR2 FYNNEI. The CDR3 loop spans 15 amino acids. Here the CDR3 reads CASRRDRSTNEKLFF. For the CDR3, the DNA is TGTGCCAGCAGACGGGACAGATCAACTAATGAAAAACTGTTTTTT.

The table lists this clone with a count of one. The J gene is TRBJ2-2, the V gene TRBV6-4, with 9 bases identical to TRBD2. V gave up 0 bases and J gave up 4 bases; unmatched junction bases: 3. CDR1 is MRHNA, CDR2 SNTAGT, per germline. CDR3 size: 16 residues. Here the CDR3 reads CASSDSGSGSTGELFF. CDR3 sequence (DNA): TGTGCCAGCAGTGACTCTGGTAGCGGGAGCACCGGGGAGCTGTTTTTT.

The J gene is TRBJ2-7, the V gene TRBV6-6; TRBD1 matches at 8 bases. V gave up 5 bases and J gave up 0 bases; unmatched junction bases: 6. CDR3 length: 15 residues. Germline CDR1 reads MNHNY; CDR2 reads SVGAGI (reference sequence). CDR3 in DNA: TGTGCCAGCAGTCCCGGGACAGGATTCTCCTACGAGCAGTACTTC. Encoded protein: CASSPGTGFSYEQYF.

The chain carries TRBV11-2 and TRBJ1-2; 7 bases align to TRBD1. The CDR3 spans 14 residues. With 2 bases clipped from V and 8 bases from J, the junction kept 8 bases outside the gene matches. Germline loops: CDR1 SGHAT, CDR2 FQNNGV. CDR3 nucleotide sequence: TGTGCCAGCAGCTTACGTCAGGGGGATTTGGGCTACACCTTC. Translated, it gives CASSLRQGDLGYTF. The full variable domain, in which reference TRBV11-2 and TRBJ1-2 provide the parts outside the CDR3, is EAGVAQSPRYKIIEKRQSVAFWCNPISGHATLYWYQQILGQGPKLLIQFQNNGVVDDSQLPKDRFSAERLKGVDSTLKIQPAKLEDSAVYLCASSLRQGDLGYTFGSGTRLTVV.

V gene TRBV3-1 (or the pseudogene TRBV3-2) combines with J gene TRBJ1-2; 7 nucleotides match TRBD1. Germline assignment: CDR1 LGHDT and CDR2 YNNKEL (reference sequence). The CDR3 runs 15 residues. The junction had 8 bases not matched to a gene; V was cut back by 3 bases and J by 4 bases. The CDR3 loop is CASSQGHRDSYGYTF. The CDR3 nucleotides read TGTGCCAGCAGCCAGGGCCACAGGGACAGCTATGGCTACACCTTC.

This clone was seen a single time. The chain couples TRBV5-6 to TRBJ2-1; 7 bases agree with TRBD2. CDR3 length: 14 residues. V trimming: 0 bases; J trimming: 8 bases; junction bases outside the gene matches: 5. The germline V gene encodes CDR1 SGHDT and CDR2 YYEEEE. CDR3 nucleotide sequence: TGTGCCAGCAGCTTGGTTCTAGCGGACGATGAGCAGTTCTTC. This gives the protein CASSLVLADDEQFF.

This sequence joins TRBV5-8 and TRBJ1-5; tentative D call: TRBD1 (6 bases). V shed 4 bases and J shed 1 base, with 15 bases lying between them. The CDR3 contains 16 residues. The germline V gene has CDR1 SGHTS and CDR2 YDEGEE. The CDR3 nucleotides are TGTGCCAGCAGCCTCGCGACAGGTTTCAGCAATCAGCCCCAGCATTTT. Translation: CASSLATGFSNQPQHF.

This clone showed up just once. The V and J genes are TRBV2 and TRBJ2-1; TRBD2 agrees at 9 bases. CDR1 is SNHLY and CDR2 is FYNNEI in the germline V gene. Trimming took 6 bases from V and 7 from J; bases not matched to a gene: 1. This CDR3 has 12 residues. DNA of the CDR3: TGTGCCAGCAGGACTAGCGGTAATGAGCAGTTCTTC. It yields the protein CASRTSGNEQFF.

This rearrangement joins TRBV9 to TRBJ2-5; 14 nucleotides match TRBD2. There are 16 residues in the CDR3. The V gene's germline CDR1 is SGDLS and CDR2 YYNGEE. The V segment lost 3 bases and the J segment 4 bases; nucleotides outside the gene matches: 5. Here the CDR3 reads CASSGGLAGVGETQYF. Here the CDR3 DNA reads TGTGCCAGCAGCGGGGGACTAGCGGGAGTGGGAGAGACCCAGTACTTC.

The gene calls are TRBV4-3 and TRBJ2-7; D perhaps matches TRBD2 (6 bases). From germline, CDR1 is LGHNA and CDR2 YSLEER. V was pared by 4 bases and J by 6 bases, with 19 bases between. This CDR3 region has 15 residues. The CDR3 nucleotides read TGCGCCAGCAGCCTTGGTTACGGGACTCAGTTCGAGCAGTACTTC. It specifies CASSLGYGTQFEQYF.

The chain is built from TRBV7-9 and TRBJ2-7, with a possible D match to TRBD2 (6 bases). V was pared by 5 bases and J by 4 bases, with 18 bases between. The CDR3 has 15 residues. The V gene's germline CDR1 is SEHNR and CDR2 FQNEAQ (reference sequence). The CDR3 DNA follows: TGTGCCAGCAGCCCCGGGGCGGGACCGTTTTACGAGCAGTACTTC. Translating it yields CASSPGAGPFYEQYF.

V gene TRBV14 combines with J gene TRBJ2-1, with 9 bases identical to TRBD2. Unmatched junction bases numbered 5, after V lost 3 bases and J lost 8 bases. CDR1 is SGHDN, CDR2 FVKESK, per germline. The CDR3 spans 14 residues. In DNA form, the CDR3 reads TGTGCCAGCAGCCAGGTAGCGGGAGTAGATGAGCAGTTCTTC. Residues: CASSQVAGVDEQFF.

The gene calls are TRBV5-8 and TRBJ1-5, with 7 nucleotides matching TRBD1. This CDR3 region has 14 residues. Per germline, CDR1 SGHTS and CDR2 YDEGEE. V trimming: 6 bases; J trimming: 1 base; junction bases outside the gene matches: 4. CDR3 protein: CASNKQGSNQPQHF. The CDR3 DNA is TGTGCCAGCAACAAACAGGGGAGCAATCAGCCCCAGCATTTT. Full variable domain (rest looked up from reference TRBV5-8 and TRBJ1-5): EAGVTQSPTHLIKTRGQQATLRCSPISGHTSVYWYQQALGLGLQFLLWYDEGEERNRGNFPPRFSGRQFPNYSSELNVNALELEDSALYLCASNKQGSNQPQHFGDGTRLSIL.

The chain carries TRBV5-5 and TRBJ1-6; possibly TRBD1 for D (6 bases). This CDR3 contains 15 residues. V shed 0 bases and J shed 9 bases, with 13 bases lying between them. Germline V CDR1 and CDR2: SGHKS, YYEKEE (reference sequence). The CDR3 DNA reads TGTGCCAGCAGCTTGGATGGGGGCTTTAGTTCACCCCTCCACTTT. This codes for CASSLDGGFSSPLHF.

V gene TRBV15 combines with J gene TRBJ1-5, with TRBD1 matching 8 bases. The V and J ends lost 0 bases and 12 bases, in that order; junction bases with no gene match: 10. The CDR3 is made up of 15 amino acids. Per the germline V gene, CDR1 is LNHNV and CDR2 is YYDKDF (reference sequence). CDR3 residues: CATSRDLDRVEFQHF. DNA for the CDR3: TGTGCCACCAGCAGAGATCTGGACAGGGTCGAGTTCCAGCATTTT.